The 13 T cell receptor beta chains below come from one sample, sequenced in a study of control samples from healthy donors and cancer patients. Here immunoSEQ multiplex PCR was the method, and the copy in TCRdb shows in-frame clones only, minus some. The data contain about 76,000 clones, roughly nine tenths of them singletons. Sequenced input: PBMCs. The origin of the receptors is a woman aged 45-65 years with colorectal cancer.

This clone occurred once. The V gene is TRBV13, the J gene TRBJ2-3; perhaps TRBD1 as D (6 bases). Germline values: CDR1 PRHDT, CDR2 FYEKMQ (reference sequence). V lost 0 bases, J lost 2 bases, and 12 bases lay in between. CDR3 length equals 16 residues. This CDR3 reads CASSLGRGRYTDTQYF. For the CDR3, the DNA is TGTGCCAGCAGCTTAGGGAGGGGGAGATACACAGATACGCAGTATTTT. Combining the CDR3 with reference TRBV13 and TRBJ2-3 gives the whole variable domain AAGVIQSPRHLIKEKRETATLKCYPIPRHDTVYWYQQGPGQDPQFLISFYEKMQSDKGSIPDRFSAQQFSDYHSELNMSSLELGDSALYFCASSLGRGRYTDTQYFGPGTRLTVL.

The chain is built from TRBV23-1 and TRBJ2-3; 8 bases match TRBD1. TRBV23-1 is labeled an ORF, and its function is uncertain. The CDR3 covers 15 residues. Losses at the gene ends were 3 bases for V and 4 bases for J; bases not matched to a gene: 6. The CDR3 coding sequence is TGCGCCAGCAGTCAGCCTCAGGGGGCCCCAGATACGCAGTATTTT. Its protein product is CASSQPQGAPDTQYF.

This chain connects TRBV5-8 to TRBJ2-1; D remains ambiguous. CDR1 is SGHTS and CDR2 is YDEGEE in the germline V gene. The V end was cut by 2 bases, the J end by 2 bases, with 5 bases between. The CDR3 totals 13 residues. The CDR3 protein is CASSFRTYNEQFF. Here the CDR3 DNA reads TGTGCCAGCAGCTTTCGAACCTACAATGAGCAGTTCTTC.

The count of this clone is one. The chain has TRBV4-3 and TRBJ1-6, with D unclear. V lost 1 base and J 0 bases, leaving 13 bases between the germline ends. The CDR3 is 18 amino acids. From germline, CDR1 is LGHNA and CDR2 YSLEER. The CDR3 DNA sequence: TGCGCCAGCAGCCAAGTGGCTACCCGAAGCTCCTATAATTCACCCCTCCACTTT. Translated: CASSQVATRSSYNSPLHF.

The J gene is TRBJ1-2, the V gene TRBV24-1, with D possibly TRBD1 on 6 matching bases. The germline gives CDR1 KGHDR, CDR2 SFDVKD. CDR3 length equals 13 residues. Trimming removed 2 bases from V and 5 bases from J, with 8 bases in between. The DNA of the CDR3 is TGTGCCACCAGTGATTCGGGACAATATGGCTACACCTTC. It translates to CATSDSGQYGYTF.

The chain links TRBV7-2 to TRBJ1-5; D might be TRBD1 (5 bases). Germline CDR1 is SGHTA and CDR2 is FQGNSA. The V end lost 1 base, the J end lost 11 bases, and 24 bases lay between the germline ends. The CDR3 loop spans 17 amino acids. CDR3 loop: CASSLEGSGRNRGAQHF. CDR3 coding DNA: TGTGCCAGCAGCTTAGAGGGGAGTGGGCGGAACCGAGGGGCCCAGCATTTT.

This rearrangement joins TRBV2 to TRBJ1-1; unclear D gene. CDR3 length: 12 amino acids. Trimming took 6 bases from V and 6 from J, leaving 11 bases between them. Per germline, CDR1 SNHLY and CDR2 FYNNEI. The DNA of the CDR3 is TGTGCCAGCAGGCAGCAGTCTCCTGAAGCTTTCTTT. Its protein product is CASRQQSPEAFF.

This rearrangement joins TRBV30 to TRBJ1-5; TRBD1 might be the D (5 bases). Germline CDR1 GTSNPN, CDR2 SVGIG (reference sequence). V gave up 0 bases and J gave up 3 bases, with 9 bases separating them. This CDR3 comprises 14 residues. CDR3 DNA sequence: TGTGCCTGGAGTGTACGGGGGGACAATCAGCCCCAGCATTTT. Translating gives CAWSVRGDNQPQHF.

The genes are TRBV3-1 (or the pseudogene TRBV3-2) and TRBJ2-4; tentatively, D is TRBD2 (7 bases). Per germline, CDR1 LGHDT and CDR2 YNNKEL (reference sequence). The CDR3 extends over 15 amino acids. V shed 4 bases and J shed 3 bases, with 13 bases lying between them. The CDR3 sequence: CASSPRGGDKNIQYF. For the CDR3, the DNA is TGTGCCAGCAGCCCACGAGGGGGGGACAAAAACATTCAGTACTTC.

V and J are TRBV24-1 and TRBJ2-2; 8 bases align to TRBD1. The CDR3 is 13 residues long. Trimming at V came to 9 bases and at J to 4 bases, leaving 3 bases not matched to a gene. The germline gives CDR1 KGHDR, CDR2 SFDVKD. CDR3 sequence: CATGQGGTGELFF. The CDR3 DNA reads TGTGCCACCGGACAGGGAGGCACCGGGGAGCTGTTTTTT.

The genes are TRBV15 and TRBJ1-6; no definite D call. V was pared by 4 bases and J by 6 bases, with 16 bases between. This CDR3 has 16 residues. In germline, CDR1 is LNHNV, CDR2 YYDKDF (reference sequence). DNA of the CDR3: TGTGCCACCAGCACTGTCTTTGGGGATAGTAATTCACCCCTCCACTTT. Translating gives CATSTVFGDSNSPLHF.

V is TRBV5-1 and J is TRBJ2-5; 8 bases align to TRBD2. Germline values: CDR1 SGHRS, CDR2 YFSETQ. The CDR3 is 15 residues long. The V gene end was trimmed by 5 bases and the J gene end by 0 bases; junction bases not matched to a gene: 6. CDR3 sequence reads: CASRTSGGDQETQYF. In DNA, the CDR3 is TGCGCCAGCAGGACGTCCGGGGGGGACCAAGAGACCCAGTACTTC.

V and J are TRBV24-1 and TRBJ1-2; tentative D call: TRBD1 (5 bases). Deletions cut 2 bases from V and 5 bases from J, with 11 bases between. This CDR3 is built from 14 residues. Germline CDR1 KGHDR, CDR2 SFDVKD. Here the CDR3 DNA reads TGTGCCACCAGTGATTCCAGAGGGGTTTATGGCTACACCTTC. Protein: CATSDSRGVYGYTF.